The rows below give T cell receptor beta chains drawn from one sample of a study of cytomegalovirus exposure and HLA in healthy donors. Profiling relied on immunoSEQ multiplex PCR, and the TCRdb table lists in-frame clones only, not all of them. The sample contains approximately 150,000 clones, over 75% of which appear only once. What was sequenced was PBMCs. The receptor source for this set is a man aged 40-49 years in good health and CMV-seropositive. Both conserved end residues are part of each CDR3. Fields, in order: D gene, J gene, clone size, CDR3 length, V gene, CDR3 protein, CDR3 DNA. A D gene is named only where the DNA matches it firmly. Clone sizes are given selectively: once, few, many, or a class where the clone is expanded.

>TRBD1|TRBJ1-6|-|17|TRBV5-1
CASSLSGTGAYNSPLHF
TGCGCCAGCAGCTTATCCGGGACAGGGGCCTATAATTCACCCCTCCACTTT
>-|TRBJ2-1|-|14|TRBV5-1
CASSPYSSYNEQFF
TGCGCCAGCAGCCCATACTCCTCCTACAATGAGCAGTTCTTC
>TRBD1|TRBJ2-5|-|15|TRBV29-1
CSVARTGGIAETQYF
TGCAGCGTGGCCCGGACAGGGGGCATTGCGGAGACCCAGTACTTC
>TRBD1|TRBJ2-5|-|13|TRBV29-1
CSVADRAKETQYF
TGCAGCGTTGCGGACAGGGCTAAGGAGACCCAGTACTTC
>TRBD1|TRBJ2-7|-|13|TRBV10-2
CASSRDSQYEQYF
TGCGCCAGCAGTCGGGACAGCCAGTACGAGCAGTACTTC
>TRBD1|TRBJ2-3|-|17|TRBV5-6
CASSESFRGFGADTQYF
TGTGCCAGCAGCGAATCGTTCAGGGGGTTTGGCGCAGATACGCAGTATTTT
>TRBD1|TRBJ2-1|-|14|TRBV10-3
CAIREDRGAVEQFF
TGTGCCATCAGAGAGGACAGGGGAGCTGTTGAGCAGTTCTTC
>-|TRBJ1-1|few|14|TRBV5-4
CASSLRGRAEGAFF
TGTGCCAGCAGCTTACGAGGTAGGGCAGAGGGAGCTTTCTTT
>TRBD1|TRBJ2-2|-|17|TRBV5-1
CASSLTSGTGGGGELFF
TGCGCCAGCAGCTTGACATCCGGGACAGGGGGAGGCGGGGAGCTGTTTTTT
>-|TRBJ2-7|-|15|TRBV2
CASSEEGVGSYEQYF
TGTGCCAGCAGTGAAGAGGGGGTAGGGTCCTACGAGCAGTACTTC
>-|TRBJ2-3|-|13|TRBV19
CASGQGSSDTQYF
TGTGCCAGTGGGCAGGGCAGCTCTGATACGCAGTATTTT
>-|TRBJ1-6|-|12|TRBV9
CASSAGNSPLHF
TGTGCCAGCAGTGCAGGGAACTCACCCCTCCACTTT
>-|TRBJ2-5|-|16|TRBV10-2
CASSGRAPTSLETQYF
TGCGCCAGCAGTGGTCGGGCCCCAACTAGTCTGGAGACCCAGTACTTC
>TRBD2|TRBJ2-1|-|17|TRBV9
CASSVDRAGGSYNEQFF
TGTGCCAGCAGCGTAGACCGCGCGGGAGGCTCCTACAATGAGCAGTTCTTC
>TRBD2|TRBJ2-3|once|16|TRBV11-2
CASSSWGGRAADTQYF
TGTGCCAGCAGCTCCTGGGGAGGGAGGGCCGCAGATACGCAGTATTTT
>-|TRBJ2-5|-|11|TRBV29-1
CSVDQGETQYF
TGCAGCGTCGACCAGGGGGAGACCCAGTACTTC
>TRBD1|TRBJ2-3|-|15|TRBV5-1
CASSPGQGAQDTQYF
TGCGCCAGCAGCCCGGGACAGGGGGCGCAAGATACGCAGTATTTT
>-|TRBJ2-2|-|17|TRBV7-3
CASSLNGEFPNTGELFF
TGTGCCAGCAGCTTAAACGGAGAATTCCCGAACACCGGGGAGCTGTTTTTT
>TRBD2|TRBJ2-3|-|14|TRBV29-1
CSVDPGLAVDTQYF
TGCAGCGTTGACCCGGGACTAGCCGTAGATACGCAGTATTTT
>-|TRBJ1-1|few|16|TRBV4-1
CASSLEGRVGNTGAFF
TGCGCCAGCAGCCTTGAGGGAAGGGTAGGTAATACGGGAGCTTTCTTT
>TRBD1|TRBJ2-1|once|15|TRBV18
CASSAVGQGPGEQFF
TGTGCCAGCTCCGCGGTCGGACAGGGGCCCGGTGAGCAGTTCTTC
>-|TRBJ2-1|-|12|TRBV5-1
CASSSRGNEQFF
TGCGCCAGCAGTTCAAGGGGCAATGAGCAGTTCTTC
>TRBD1|TRBJ2-7|-|13|TRBV9
CASSKRDSYEQYF
TGTGCCAGCAGCAAAAGGGACAGCTACGAGCAGTACTTC
>-|TRBJ1-6|-|16|TRBV6-1
CASNEDRRSYNSPLHF
TGTGCCAGCAATGAGGACAGACGCTCCTATAATTCACCCCTCCACTTT
>-|TRBJ2-3|-|15|TRBV5-1
CASSLESGGTDTQYF
TGCGCCAGCAGCTTGGAGTCAGGGGGCACAGATACGCAGTATTTT
>TRBD2|TRBJ2-7|-|18|TRBV11-3
CASSLTGWLAGGTYEQYF
TGTGCCAGCAGCTTGACAGGGTGGCTAGCGGGAGGAACCTACGAGCAGTACTTC
>TRBD2|TRBJ2-7|-|13|TRBV5-1
CASSLGLGDEQYF
TGCGCCAGCAGCCTTGGACTAGGCGACGAGCAGTACTTC
>TRBD2|TRBJ2-7|-|14|TRBV6-6
CASTSSGGSHEQYF
TGTGCCAGCACCTCCTCGGGGGGGTCCCACGAGCAGTACTTC
>TRBD2|TRBJ2-7|-|14|TRBV14
CASSGTSGRSEQYF
TGTGCCAGCAGCGGGACTAGCGGGAGATCCGAGCAGTACTTC
>-|TRBJ2-1|-|14|TRBV2
CASSDVGSYNEQFF
TGTGCCAGCAGTGACGTCGGCTCCTACAATGAGCAGTTCTTC
>TRBD2|TRBJ2-5|-|17|TRBV11-1
CASSPGLAGVLEETQYF
TGTGCCAGCAGCCCGGGACTAGCGGGAGTCCTGGAAGAGACCCAGTACTTC
>TRBD2|TRBJ2-1|once|15|TRBV7-7
CASSPGLAGVGEQFF
TGTGCCAGCAGCCCCGGACTAGCGGGAGTTGGTGAGCAGTTCTTC
>TRBD2|TRBJ2-1|once|15|TRBV11-2
CASSLLAGGYNEQFF
TGTGCCAGCAGCCTGCTAGCGGGAGGCTACAATGAGCAGTTCTTC
>TRBD1|TRBJ1-4|-|14|TRBV25-1
CASSLGQGDEKLFF
TGTGCCAGCAGCCTCGGACAGGGGGATGAAAAACTGTTTTTT
>TRBD1|TRBJ2-1|once|21|TRBV10-3
CAISNRDRGPITFSSYNEQFF
TGTGCCATCAGTAACCGGGACAGGGGGCCCATTACATTTTCCTCCTACAATGAGCAGTTCTTC
>TRBD2|TRBJ2-1|-|15|TRBV2
CASSGLAGGSGEQFF
TGTGCCAGCAGCGGACTAGCGGGAGGGTCGGGTGAGCAGTTCTTC
>TRBD1|TRBJ1-3|-|15|TRBV5-4
CASSSRTGAGNTIYF
TGTGCCAGCAGCTCTCGGACAGGGGCTGGAAACACCATATATTTT
>-|TRBJ2-7|-|15|TRBV6-5
CASSPPTSTPYEQYF
TGTGCCAGCAGCCCCCCGACTAGTACCCCCTACGAGCAGTACTTC
>-|TRBJ2-4|-|15|TRBV7-9
CASSLAGLAKNIQYF
TGTGCCAGCAGCTTAGCGGGCCTAGCCAAAAACATTCAGTACTTC
>TRBD2|TRBJ2-7|-|15|TRBV10-3
CAISKTSGRVGEQYF
TGTGCCATCAGCAAGACTAGCGGGAGGGTCGGAGAGCAGTACTTC
>-|TRBJ2-7|-|13|TRBV10-1
CASSEVQGYEQYF
TGCGCCAGCAGTGAAGTACAGGGCTACGAGCAGTACTTC
>TRBD2|TRBJ2-7|-|16|TRBV5-8
CASSTRGASGGYEQYF
TGTGCCAGCAGCACCCGCGGGGCTAGCGGGGGCTACGAGCAGTACTTC
>-|TRBJ2-5|-|14|TRBV7-9
CASSAAGIQETQYF
TGTGCCAGCAGCGCCGCGGGGATTCAAGAGACCCAGTACTTC
>TRBD2|TRBJ2-3|once|16|TRBV9
CASSQTALLASDTQYF
TGTGCCAGCAGCCAAACGGCTCTACTAGCGTCAGATACGCAGTATTTT
>TRBD2|TRBJ2-1|few|14|TRBV5-1
CASSFVGGREEQFF
TGCGCCAGCAGTTTCGTCGGCGGGAGGGAGGAGCAGTTCTTC
>TRBD1|TRBJ1-1|-|15|TRBV5-4
CASSSAGTGRTEAFF
TGTGCCAGCAGCTCCGCCGGGACAGGGCGCACTGAAGCTTTCTTT
>TRBD2|TRBJ2-1|-|19|TRBV7-9
CASSSPGGTSGSGYNEQFF
TGTGCCAGCAGCTCCCCAGGGGGAACTAGCGGGAGTGGGTACAATGAGCAGTTCTTC